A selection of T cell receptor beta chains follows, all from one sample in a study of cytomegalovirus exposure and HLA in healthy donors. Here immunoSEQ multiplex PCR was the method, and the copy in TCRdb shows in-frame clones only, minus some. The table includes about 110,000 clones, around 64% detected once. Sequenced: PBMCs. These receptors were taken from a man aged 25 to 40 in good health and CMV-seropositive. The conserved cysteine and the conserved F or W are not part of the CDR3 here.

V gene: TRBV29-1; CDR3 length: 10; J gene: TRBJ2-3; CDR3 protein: SVEGFTDTQY
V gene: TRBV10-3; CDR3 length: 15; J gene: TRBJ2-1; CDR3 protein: AISGQTSGGSYNEQF
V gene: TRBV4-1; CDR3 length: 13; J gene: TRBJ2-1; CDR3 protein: ASSQNFQGFNEQF
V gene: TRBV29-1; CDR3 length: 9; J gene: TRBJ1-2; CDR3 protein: SAQGSYGYT
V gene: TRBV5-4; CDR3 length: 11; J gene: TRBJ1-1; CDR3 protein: ASSLWANTEAF
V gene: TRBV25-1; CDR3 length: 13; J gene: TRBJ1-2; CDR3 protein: ASSVTGAQGYGYT
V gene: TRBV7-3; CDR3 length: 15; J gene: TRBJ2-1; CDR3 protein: ASSLGMRQMHYNEQF
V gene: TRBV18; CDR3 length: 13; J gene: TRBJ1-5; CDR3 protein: ASSKETGENQPQH
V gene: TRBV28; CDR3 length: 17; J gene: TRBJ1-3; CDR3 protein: ASSNRRRDPISTGNTIY
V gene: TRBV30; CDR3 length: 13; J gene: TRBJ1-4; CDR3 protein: AWSAGVQSNEKLF
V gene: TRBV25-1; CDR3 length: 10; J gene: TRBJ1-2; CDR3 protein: ASSPSNYGYT